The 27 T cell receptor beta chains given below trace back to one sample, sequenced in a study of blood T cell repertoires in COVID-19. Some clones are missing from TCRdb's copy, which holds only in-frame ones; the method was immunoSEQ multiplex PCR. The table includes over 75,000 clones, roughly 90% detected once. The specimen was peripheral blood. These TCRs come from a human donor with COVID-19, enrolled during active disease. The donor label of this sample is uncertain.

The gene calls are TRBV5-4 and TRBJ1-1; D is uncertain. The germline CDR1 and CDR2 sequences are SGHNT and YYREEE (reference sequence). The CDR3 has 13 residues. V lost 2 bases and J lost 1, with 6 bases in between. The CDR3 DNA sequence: TGTGCCAGCAGCTTCGACAAGAACACTGAAGCTTTCTTT. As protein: CASSFDKNTEAFF.

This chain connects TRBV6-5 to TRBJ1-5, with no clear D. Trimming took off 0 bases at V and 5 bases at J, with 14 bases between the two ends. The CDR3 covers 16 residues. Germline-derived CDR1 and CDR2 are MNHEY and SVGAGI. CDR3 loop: CASSYSLLVDYQPQHF. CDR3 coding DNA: TGTGCCAGCAGTTACTCCCTACTGGTCGACTATCAGCCCCAGCATTTT.

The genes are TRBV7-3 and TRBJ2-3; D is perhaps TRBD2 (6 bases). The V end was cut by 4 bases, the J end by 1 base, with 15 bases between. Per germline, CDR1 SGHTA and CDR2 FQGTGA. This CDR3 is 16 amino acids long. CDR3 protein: CASSSGLETGTDTQYF. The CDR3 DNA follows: TGTGCCAGCAGCTCGGGACTTGAAACGGGCACAGATACGCAGTATTTT.

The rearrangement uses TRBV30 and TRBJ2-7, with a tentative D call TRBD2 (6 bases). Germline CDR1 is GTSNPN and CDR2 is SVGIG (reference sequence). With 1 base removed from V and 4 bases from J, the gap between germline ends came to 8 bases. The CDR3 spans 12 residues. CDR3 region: CAWSGGGYEQYF. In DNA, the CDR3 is TGTGCCTGGAGTGGTGGAGGGTACGAGCAGTACTTC.

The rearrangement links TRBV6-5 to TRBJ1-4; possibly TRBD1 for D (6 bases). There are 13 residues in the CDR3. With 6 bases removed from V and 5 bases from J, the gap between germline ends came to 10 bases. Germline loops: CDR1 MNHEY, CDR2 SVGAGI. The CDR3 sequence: CASRGGVNEKLFF. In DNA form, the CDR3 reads TGTGCCAGCAGAGGGGGGGTCAATGAAAAACTGTTTTTT.

Here the CDR3 DNA reads TGTGCCAGCAGTTTACATCAAGAGACCCAGTACTTC. Translation: CASSLHQETQYF. The V and J genes are TRBV12-3 or TRBV12-4 and TRBJ2-5; D not resolved. V lost 2 bases, J lost 2 bases, and 3 bases lay in between. This CDR3 has 12 residues.

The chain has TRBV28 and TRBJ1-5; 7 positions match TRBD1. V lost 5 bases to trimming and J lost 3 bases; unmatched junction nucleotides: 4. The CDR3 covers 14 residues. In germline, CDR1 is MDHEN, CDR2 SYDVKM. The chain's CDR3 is CASSLGQYNQPQHF. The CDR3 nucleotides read TGTGCCAGCAGTCTGGGACAGTACAATCAGCCCCAGCATTTT.

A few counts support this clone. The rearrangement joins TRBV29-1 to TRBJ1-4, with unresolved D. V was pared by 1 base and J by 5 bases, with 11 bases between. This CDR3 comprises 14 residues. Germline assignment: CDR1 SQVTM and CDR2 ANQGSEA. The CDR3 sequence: CSVEGTAGNEKLFF. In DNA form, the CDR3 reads TGCAGCGTTGAAGGCACAGCGGGGAATGAAAAACTGTTTTTT.

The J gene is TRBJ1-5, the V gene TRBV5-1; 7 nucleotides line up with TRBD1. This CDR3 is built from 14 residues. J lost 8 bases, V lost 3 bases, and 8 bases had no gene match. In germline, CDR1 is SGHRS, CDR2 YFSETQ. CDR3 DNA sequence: TGCGCCAGCAGCTCGGGACAGCCCTCAGAGCCCCAGCATTTT. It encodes CASSSGQPSEPQHF.

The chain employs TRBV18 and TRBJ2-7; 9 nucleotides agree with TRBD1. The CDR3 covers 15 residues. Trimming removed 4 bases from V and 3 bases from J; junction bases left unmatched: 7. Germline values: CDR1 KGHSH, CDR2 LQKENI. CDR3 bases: TGTGCCAGCTCACTATCACAGGGGGCCAACTACGAGCAGTACTTC. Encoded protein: CASSLSQGANYEQYF.

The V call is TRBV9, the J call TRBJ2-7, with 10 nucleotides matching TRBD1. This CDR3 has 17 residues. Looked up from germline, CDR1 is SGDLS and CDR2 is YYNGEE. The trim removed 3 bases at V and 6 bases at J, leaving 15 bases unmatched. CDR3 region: CASSAHPGTGEATEQYF. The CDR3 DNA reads TGTGCCAGCAGCGCTCACCCGGGGACAGGGGAAGCGACCGAGCAGTACTTC.

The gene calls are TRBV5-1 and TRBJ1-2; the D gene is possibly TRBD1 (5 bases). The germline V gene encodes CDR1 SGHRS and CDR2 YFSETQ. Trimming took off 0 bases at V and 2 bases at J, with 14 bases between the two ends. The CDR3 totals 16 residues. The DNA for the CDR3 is TGCGCCAGCAGCTTGGAGGCTGGGGCCCCCAACTATGGCTACACCTTC. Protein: CASSLEAGAPNYGYTF.

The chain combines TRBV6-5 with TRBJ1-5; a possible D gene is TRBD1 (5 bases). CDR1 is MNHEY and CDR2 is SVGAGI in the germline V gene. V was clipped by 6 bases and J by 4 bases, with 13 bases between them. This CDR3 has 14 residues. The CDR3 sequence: CASRTLEGNQPQHF. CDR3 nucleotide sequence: TGTGCCAGCAGGACCTTGGAGGGGAATCAGCCCCAGCATTTT.

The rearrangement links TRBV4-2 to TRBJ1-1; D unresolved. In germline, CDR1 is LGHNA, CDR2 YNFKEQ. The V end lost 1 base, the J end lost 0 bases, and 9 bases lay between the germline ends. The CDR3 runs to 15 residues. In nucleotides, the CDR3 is TGTGCCAGCAGCCAAGGGGCGGGCATGAACACTGAAGCTTTCTTT. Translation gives CASSQGAGMNTEAFF.

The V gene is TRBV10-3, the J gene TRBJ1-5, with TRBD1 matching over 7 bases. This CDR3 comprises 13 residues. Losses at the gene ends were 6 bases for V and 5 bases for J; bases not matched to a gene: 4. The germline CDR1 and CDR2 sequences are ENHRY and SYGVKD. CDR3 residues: CAISRDSDQPQHF. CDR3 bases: TGTGCCATCAGCCGGGACAGCGATCAGCCCCAGCATTTT.

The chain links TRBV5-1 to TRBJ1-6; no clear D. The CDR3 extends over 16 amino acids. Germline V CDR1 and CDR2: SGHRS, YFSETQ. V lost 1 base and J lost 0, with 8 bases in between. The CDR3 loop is CASSLQVSSYNSPLHF. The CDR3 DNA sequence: TGCGCCAGCAGCTTGCAAGTGAGCTCCTATAATTCACCCCTCCACTTT.

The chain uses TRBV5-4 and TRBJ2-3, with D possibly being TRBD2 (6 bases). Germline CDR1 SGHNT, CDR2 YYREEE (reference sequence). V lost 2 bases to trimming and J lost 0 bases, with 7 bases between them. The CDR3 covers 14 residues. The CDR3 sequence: CASSFGRSTDTQYF. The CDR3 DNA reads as TGTGCCAGCAGCTTCGGGAGAAGCACAGATACGCAGTATTTT.

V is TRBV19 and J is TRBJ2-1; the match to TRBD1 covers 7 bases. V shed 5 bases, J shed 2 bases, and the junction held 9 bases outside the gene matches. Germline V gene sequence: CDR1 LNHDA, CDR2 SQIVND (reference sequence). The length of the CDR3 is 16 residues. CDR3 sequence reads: CASSLPLGQTYNEQFF. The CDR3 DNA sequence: TGTGCCAGTAGTCTCCCCTTGGGACAGACCTACAATGAGCAGTTCTTC.

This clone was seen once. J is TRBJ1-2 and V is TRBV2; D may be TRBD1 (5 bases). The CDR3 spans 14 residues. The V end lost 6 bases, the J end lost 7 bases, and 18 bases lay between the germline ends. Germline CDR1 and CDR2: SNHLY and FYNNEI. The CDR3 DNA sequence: TGTGCCAGCAGGCCGCCGGACAAGCCCAGTGGCTACACCTTC. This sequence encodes CASRPPDKPSGYTF.

CDR3 region: CASSGGTGVNQPQHF. CDR3 in DNA: TGTGCCAGCAGTGGCGGGACAGGGGTAAATCAGCCCCAGCATTTT. J is TRBJ1-5 and V is TRBV3-1 (or the pseudogene TRBV3-2), with 10 bases fitting TRBD1. The CDR3 is made up of 15 amino acids. Losses at the gene ends were 6 bases for V and 4 bases for J; bases not matched to a gene: 6. Per germline, CDR1 LGHDT and CDR2 YNNKEL (reference sequence).

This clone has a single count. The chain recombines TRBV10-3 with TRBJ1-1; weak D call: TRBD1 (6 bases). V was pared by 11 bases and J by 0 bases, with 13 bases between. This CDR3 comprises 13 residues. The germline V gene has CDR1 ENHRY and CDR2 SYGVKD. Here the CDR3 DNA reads TGTGCCTCGTCAGGGGACGTGAACACTGAAGCTTTCTTT. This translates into CASSGDVNTEAFF.

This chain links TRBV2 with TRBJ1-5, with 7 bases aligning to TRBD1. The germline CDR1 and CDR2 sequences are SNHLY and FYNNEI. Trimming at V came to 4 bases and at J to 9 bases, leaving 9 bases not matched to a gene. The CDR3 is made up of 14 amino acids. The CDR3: CASSGPGGKGPQHF. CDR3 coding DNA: TGTGCCAGCAGTGGCCCAGGGGGAAAGGGGCCCCAGCATTTT.

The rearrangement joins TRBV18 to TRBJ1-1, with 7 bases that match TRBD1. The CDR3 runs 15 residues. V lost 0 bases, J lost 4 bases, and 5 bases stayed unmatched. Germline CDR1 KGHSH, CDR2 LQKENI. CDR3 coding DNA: TGTGCCAGCTCACCACCGAACAGGGGAAGCACTGAAGCTTTCTTT. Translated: CASSPPNRGSTEAFF.

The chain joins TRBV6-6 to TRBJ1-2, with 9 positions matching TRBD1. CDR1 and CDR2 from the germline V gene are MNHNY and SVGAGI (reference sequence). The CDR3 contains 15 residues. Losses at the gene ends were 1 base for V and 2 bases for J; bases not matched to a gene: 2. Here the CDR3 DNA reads TGTGCCAGCAGTTACTTGACAGGGGGAAACTATGGCTACACCTTC. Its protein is CASSYLTGGNYGYTF.

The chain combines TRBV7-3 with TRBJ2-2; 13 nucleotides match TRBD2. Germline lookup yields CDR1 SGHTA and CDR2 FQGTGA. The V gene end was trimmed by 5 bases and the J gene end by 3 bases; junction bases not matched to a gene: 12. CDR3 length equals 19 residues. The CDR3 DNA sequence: TGTGCCAGCAGCCCGAAGACTAGCGGGGGGCCCAAGGACACCGGGGAGCTGTTTTTT. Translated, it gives CASSPKTSGGPKDTGELFF.

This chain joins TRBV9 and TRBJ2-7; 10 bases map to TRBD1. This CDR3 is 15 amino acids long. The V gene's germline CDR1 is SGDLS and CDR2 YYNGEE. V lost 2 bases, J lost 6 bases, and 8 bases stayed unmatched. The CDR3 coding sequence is TGTGCCAGCAGCGTTTCGTTGGACAGGGGGGGCGAGCAGTACTTC. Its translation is CASSVSLDRGGEQYF.

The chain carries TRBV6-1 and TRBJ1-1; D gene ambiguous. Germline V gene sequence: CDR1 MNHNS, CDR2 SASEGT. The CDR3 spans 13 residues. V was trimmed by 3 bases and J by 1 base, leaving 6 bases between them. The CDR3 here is CASSDTGNTEAFF. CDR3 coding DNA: TGTGCCAGCAGTGATACCGGGAACACTGAAGCTTTCTTT.